The 9 T cell receptor beta chains presented below share a single source sample, sequenced in a study of cytotoxic CD8 clonotypes in ibrutinib-treated CLL. TCRdb's table, derived via immunoSEQ multiplex PCR, lists solely in-frame clones and lacks some. This sample has tens of thousands of clones, with 55% to 70% found just once. The sequences come from PBMCs, collected after 24 months of ibrutinib treatment. The source of these receptors is a human donor with chronic lymphocytic leukemia.

The rearrangement links TRBV30 to TRBJ1-2, with TRBD1 identical over 8 bases. The V and J ends lost 4 bases and 0 bases, in that order; junction bases with no gene match: 4. The germline V gene has CDR1 GTSNPN and CDR2 SVGIG (reference sequence). This CDR3 spans 14 amino acids. DNA of the CDR3: TGTGCCTGGACGCGGACAGGGCCTAACTATGGCTACACCTTC. Translation: CAWTRTGPNYGYTF.

The table lists this clone with a few counts. The chain joins TRBV19 to TRBJ1-2, with unresolved D. Trimming removed 3 bases from V and 7 bases from J, with 12 bases in between. CDR3 size: 13 residues. CDR1 and CDR2 (germline): LNHDA, SQIVND (reference sequence). The CDR3 DNA reads as TGTGCCAGTAGTATCCGTAGGGAGTCTGGCTACACCTTC. It translates to CASSIRRESGYTF. Full variable domain (rest looked up from reference TRBV19 and TRBJ1-2): DGGITQSPKYLFRKEGQNVTLSCEQNLNHDAMYWYRQDPGQGLRLIYYSQIVNDFQKGDIAEGYSVSREKKESFPLTVTSAQKNPTAFYLCASSIRRESGYTFGSGTRLTVV.

V and J are TRBV7-9 and TRBJ2-3; D gene ambiguous. This CDR3 has 16 amino acids. Germline loops: CDR1 SEHNR, CDR2 FQNEAQ (reference sequence). With 0 bases removed from V and 0 bases from J, the gap between germline ends came to 10 bases. CDR3 sequence (DNA): TGTGCCAGCAGCTTAGCGGCGGCCGCTAGCACAGATACGCAGTATTTT. Its translation: CASSLAAAASTDTQYF.

In this sample, this clone turned up a few times. CDR3 DNA sequence: TGTGCCAGCTCACCCCCGGGGGGACAGAGGAACACCGGGGAGCTGTTTTTT. This translates into CASSPPGGQRNTGELFF. This chain uses TRBV18 with TRBJ2-2; D is perhaps TRBD1 or TRBD2 (7 bases each). The germline V and J ends were trimmed by 3 bases and 1 base, with 15 bases remaining between them. Germline V gene data show CDR1 as KGHSH and CDR2 as LQKENI. The CDR3 is made up of 17 amino acids.

Written as DNA, the CDR3 is TGTGCCAGCAGTATCGCAGTCAGGGTAACAGATACGCAGTATTTT. Amino acids: CASSIAVRVTDTQYF. This sequence joins TRBV5-6 and TRBJ2-3; D possibly corresponds to TRBD1 (5 bases). The germline V gene has CDR1 SGHDT and CDR2 YYEEEE. Deletions cut 5 bases from V and 3 bases from J, with 16 bases between. This CDR3 is built from 15 residues.

The chain recombines TRBV19 with TRBJ2-5; D gene uncertain. Per the germline V gene, CDR1 is LNHDA and CDR2 is SQIVND (reference sequence). The CDR3 is 15 residues long. Trimming removed 3 bases at V and 2 bases at J, with 13 bases between. The CDR3 bases are TGTGCCAGTAGTATCATCGGGCTAAAACAAGAGACCCAGTACTTC. Its protein product is CASSIIGLKQETQYF.

This clone has just a few counts. The chain has TRBV27 and TRBJ2-1; tentative D call: TRBD1 (6 bases). Trimming removed 4 bases from V and 7 bases from J, with 11 bases in between. Germline V CDR1 and CDR2: MNHEY, SMNVEV (reference sequence). The CDR3 sequence is 13 residues long. CDR3 loop: CASSYPQGNEQFF. The CDR3 DNA reads TGTGCCAGCAGTTACCCCCAGGGGAATGAGCAGTTCTTC.

The chain joins TRBV30 to TRBJ1-5, with D uncertain. The CDR3 length is 18 residues. V gave up 7 bases and J gave up 1 base, with 26 bases separating them. Per the germline V gene, CDR1 is GTSNPN and CDR2 is SVGIG (reference sequence). The CDR3 sequence is CASPPWSGHSPSNQPQHF. In DNA, the CDR3 is TGTGCCTCCCCCCCCTGGAGCGGCCACAGTCCCAGCAATCAGCCCCAGCATTTT.

This rearrangement joins TRBV4-3 to TRBJ1-1, with TRBD1 matching 7 bases. V lost 0 bases, J lost 5 bases, and 9 bases stayed unmatched. This CDR3 has 16 amino acids. Germline lookup yields CDR1 LGHNA and CDR2 YSLEER. The CDR3 region is CASSQDVGGSSTEAFF. In nucleotides, the CDR3 is TGCGCCAGCAGCCAAGATGTAGGGGGCTCGAGTACTGAAGCTTTCTTT.